This T cell receptor (beta chain) was sequenced for a study of cytomegalovirus exposure and HLA in healthy donors. Only a few counts were recorded for this clone. V was cut by 3 bases and J by 3 bases, with 12 bases left in between. Germline values: CDR1 SGDLS, CDR2 YYNGEE. The CDR3 extends over 14 amino acids. Data came from immunoSEQ multiplex PCR; TCRdb stores just in-frame clones and leaves some out. The sample shows hundreds of thousands of clones, roughly 83% of them seen only once. The TCR comes from a woman aged 18-29 years in good health and CMV-seronegative. Sequenced: PBMCs. The chain links TRBV9 to TRBJ1-1; D remains unclear. CDR3 loop: CASSAGRADTEAFF. As DNA, the CDR3 is TGTGCCAGCAGCGCCGGTAGAGCTGACACTGAAGCTTTCTTT.